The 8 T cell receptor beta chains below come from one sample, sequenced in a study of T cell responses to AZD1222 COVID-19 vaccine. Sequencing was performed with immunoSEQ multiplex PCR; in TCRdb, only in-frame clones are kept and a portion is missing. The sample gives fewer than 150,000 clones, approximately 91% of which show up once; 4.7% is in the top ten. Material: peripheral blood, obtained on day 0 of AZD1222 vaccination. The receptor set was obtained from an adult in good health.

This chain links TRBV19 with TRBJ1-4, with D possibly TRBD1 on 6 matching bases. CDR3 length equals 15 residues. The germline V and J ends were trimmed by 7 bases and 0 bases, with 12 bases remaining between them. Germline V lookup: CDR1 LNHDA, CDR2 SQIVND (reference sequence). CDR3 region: CASTDTGSTNEKLFF. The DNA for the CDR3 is TGTGCCAGTACCGATACAGGGTCAACTAATGAAAAACTGTTTTTT.

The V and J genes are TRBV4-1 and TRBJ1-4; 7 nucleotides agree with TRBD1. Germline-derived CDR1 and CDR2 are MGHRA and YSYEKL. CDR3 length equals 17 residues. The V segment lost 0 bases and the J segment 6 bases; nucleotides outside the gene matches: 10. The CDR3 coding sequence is TGCGCCAGCAGCCAAGAAAAGAGGGGGCGAATAGATGAAAAACTGTTTTTT. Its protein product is CASSQEKRGRIDEKLFF.

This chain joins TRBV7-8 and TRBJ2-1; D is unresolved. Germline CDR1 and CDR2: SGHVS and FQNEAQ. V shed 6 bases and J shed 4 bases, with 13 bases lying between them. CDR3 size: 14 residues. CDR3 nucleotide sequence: TGTGCCAGCAGACCGGGCGGCAGTTACAATGAGCAGTTCTTC. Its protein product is CASRPGGSYNEQFF.

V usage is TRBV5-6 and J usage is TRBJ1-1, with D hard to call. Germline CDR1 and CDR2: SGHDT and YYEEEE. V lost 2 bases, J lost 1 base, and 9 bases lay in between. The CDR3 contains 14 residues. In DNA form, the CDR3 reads TGTGCCAGCAGCTTTCGACAAGCGAACACTGAAGCTTTCTTT. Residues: CASSFRQANTEAFF.

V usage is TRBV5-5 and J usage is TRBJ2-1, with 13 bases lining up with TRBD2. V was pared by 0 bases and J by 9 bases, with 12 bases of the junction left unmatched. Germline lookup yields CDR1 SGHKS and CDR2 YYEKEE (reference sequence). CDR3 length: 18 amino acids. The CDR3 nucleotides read TGTGCCAGCAGCTTGGCCTGGACTAGCGGGGGACCCCGGGGTGAGCAGTTCTTC. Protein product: CASSLAWTSGGPRGEQFF.

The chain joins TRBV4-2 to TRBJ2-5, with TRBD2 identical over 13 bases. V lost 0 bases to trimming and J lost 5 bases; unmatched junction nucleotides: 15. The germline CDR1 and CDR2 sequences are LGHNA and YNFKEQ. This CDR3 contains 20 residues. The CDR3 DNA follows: TGTGCCAGCAGCCAAGATGCGGGCACTAGCGGGAGGGCCTCGGGGGAGACCCAGTACTTC. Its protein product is CASSQDAGTSGRASGETQYF.

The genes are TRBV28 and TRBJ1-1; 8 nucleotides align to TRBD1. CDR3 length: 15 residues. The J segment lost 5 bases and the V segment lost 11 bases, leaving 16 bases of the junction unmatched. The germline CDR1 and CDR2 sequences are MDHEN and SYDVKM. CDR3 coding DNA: TGTGCCCATAAACCTACGGGCAGGGGGCTTACTGAAGCTTTCTTT. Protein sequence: CAHKPTGRGLTEAFF.

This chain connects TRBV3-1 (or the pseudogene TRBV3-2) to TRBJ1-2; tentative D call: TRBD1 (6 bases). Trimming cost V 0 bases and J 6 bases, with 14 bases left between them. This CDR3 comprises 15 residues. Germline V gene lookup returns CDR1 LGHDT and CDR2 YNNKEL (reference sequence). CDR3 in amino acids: CASSQDPEAGDGYTF. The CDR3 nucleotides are TGTGCCAGCAGCCAAGATCCGGAGGCAGGGGATGGCTACACCTTC.